The 16 T cell receptor beta chains given below trace back to one sample, sequenced in a study of blood T cell repertoires in COVID-19. Sequencing was performed with immunoSEQ multiplex PCR; in TCRdb, only in-frame clones are kept and a portion is missing. The sample carries over 200,000 clones, roughly 84% recorded once. The source material was PBMCs or T cells enriched from blood (not recorded which). Receptor source: a woman aged 40-49 years who had recovered from COVID-19.

The rearrangement uses TRBV3-1 (or the pseudogene TRBV3-2) and TRBJ1-3; 8 bases fit TRBD1. The CDR3 consists of 15 residues. The J segment lost 8 bases and the V segment lost 3 bases, leaving 9 bases of the junction unmatched. The V gene's germline CDR1 is LGHDT and CDR2 YNNKEL (reference sequence). CDR3 region: CASSHRDRLEDTIYF. The CDR3 DNA is TGTGCCAGCAGCCATCGGGACAGGTTGGAAGACACCATATATTTT.

This chain uses TRBV5-1 with TRBJ1-5, with 7 bases matching TRBD1. The CDR3 totals 15 residues. Germline CDR1 and CDR2: SGHRS and YFSETQ. V lost 5 bases, J lost 5 bases, and 10 bases stayed unmatched. The CDR3 DNA follows: TGCGCCAGCAGTCCGACAGGGCTTCTAGATCAGCCCCAGCATTTT. Its protein is CASSPTGLLDQPQHF.

This rearrangement joins TRBV7-9 to TRBJ2-7; D may be TRBD1 (5 bases). The CDR3 extends over 14 amino acids. The V gene lost 4 bases and the J gene lost 7 bases, with 17 bases spanning the gap. Germline CDR1 reads SEHNR; CDR2 reads FQNEAQ (reference sequence). CDR3: CASSSTQGAFEQYF. In DNA, the CDR3 is TGTGCCAGCAGCTCCACCCAGGGCGCTTTTGAGCAGTACTTC. The full variable domain, rest sourced from reference TRBV7-9 and TRBJ2-7, is DTGVSQNPRHKITKRGQNVTFRCDPISEHNRLYWYRQTLGQGPEFLTYFQNEAQLEKSRLLSDRFSAERPKGSFSTLEIQRTEQGDSAMYLCASSSTQGAFEQYFGPGTRLTVT.

The genes are TRBV5-1 and TRBJ2-1; the match to TRBD1 covers 9 bases. Trimming cost V 2 bases and J 9 bases; bases outside gene matches: 12. CDR1 is SGHRS, CDR2 YFSETQ, per germline. The CDR3 sequence is 16 residues long. DNA of the CDR3: TGCGCCAGCAGCTTAGCCCCGGGACAGGGAACTGGTGAGCAGTTCTTC. It encodes CASSLAPGQGTGEQFF.

The genes are TRBV27 and TRBJ1-1, with a tentative D call TRBD1 (6 bases). The CDR3 covers 13 residues. Trimming stripped 3 bases from V and 10 bases from J, with 15 bases between. The V gene's germline CDR1 is MNHEY and CDR2 SMNVEV (reference sequence). For the CDR3, the DNA is TGTGCCAGCAGTTTTGCACAGGGTTCGGGAGCTTTCTTT. Protein: CASSFAQGSGAFF.

With regard to this clone: Additional DNA sequences in this sample encode the identical CDR3. V gene TRBV3-1 (or the pseudogene TRBV3-2) combines with J gene TRBJ1-5; D ambiguous. CDR3 size: 13 residues. The germline V and J ends were trimmed by 0 bases and 4 bases, with 4 bases remaining between them. Germline CDR1 reads LGHDT; CDR2 reads YNNKEL (reference sequence). CDR3 amino acids: CASSQDRNQPQHF. DNA for the CDR3: TGTGCCAGCAGCCAAGACAGGAATCAGCCCCAGCATTTT.

This chain links TRBV28 with TRBJ2-3, with a weak D call TRBD1 (5 bases). The CDR3 has 15 residues. The V and J ends lost 2 bases and 2 bases respectively, with 11 bases between them. Germline CDR1 MDHEN, CDR2 SYDVKM. CDR3 sequence reads: CASSLQGSHTDTQYF. The CDR3 DNA follows: TGTGCCAGCAGTTTACAGGGCAGCCACACAGATACGCAGTATTTT.

This sequence joins TRBV3-1 (or the pseudogene TRBV3-2) and TRBJ1-1; 8 nucleotides agree with TRBD1. Germline V gene lookup returns CDR1 LGHDT and CDR2 YNNKEL (reference sequence). The V segment lost 3 bases and the J segment 4 bases; nucleotides outside the gene matches: 7. The CDR3 length is 15 residues. In nucleotides, the CDR3 is TGTGCCAGCAGCCAGCTATCAGGGGGCGGCACTGAAGCTTTCTTT. It translates to CASSQLSGGGTEAFF.

The sample holds one count of this clone. The chain is built from TRBV28 and TRBJ2-5; TRBD2 matches 8 bases. The ends lost 7 bases at V and 5 bases at J; junction bases unmatched: 9. The CDR3 runs 14 residues. From germline, CDR1 is MDHEN and CDR2 SYDVKM. The CDR3 protein is CASNREGRGETQYF. In nucleotides, the CDR3 is TGTGCCAGCAACCGGGAGGGCCGTGGGGAGACCCAGTACTTC.

In DNA form, the CDR3 reads TGTGCCAGCAGCCTGGACAGGCCTTTCTACAATGAGCAGTTCTTC. Translating gives CASSLDRPFYNEQFF. The chain is built from TRBV5-5 and TRBJ2-1; 7 nucleotides align to TRBD1. J lost 3 bases, V lost 4 bases, and 7 bases had no gene match. Germline CDR1 SGHKS, CDR2 YYEKEE (reference sequence). This CDR3 is 15 amino acids long.

Relative to its sample, this clone is large. This chain joins TRBV19 and TRBJ2-7; 9 bases fit TRBD2. This CDR3 is 14 amino acids long. The V and J ends lost 4 bases and 4 bases, in that order; junction bases with no gene match: 5. The germline CDR1 and CDR2 sequences are LNHDA and SQIVND (reference sequence). The CDR3 DNA is TGTGCCAGTAGTAGTCTAGCGGGACCATACGAGCAGTACTTC. Translating it yields CASSSLAGPYEQYF. The whole variable domain, remainder taken from reference TRBV19 and TRBJ2-7, is DGGITQSPKYLFRKEGQNVTLSCEQNLNHDAMYWYRQDPGQGLRLIYYSQIVNDFQKGDIAEGYSVSREKKESFPLTVTSAQKNPTAFYLCASSSLAGPYEQYFGPGTRLTVT.

The rearrangement links TRBV24-1 to TRBJ2-3, with D possibly TRBD2 on 7 matching bases. Trimming removed 4 bases at V and 0 bases at J, with 16 bases between. The CDR3 loop spans 17 amino acids. Germline CDR1 KGHDR, CDR2 SFDVKD. The CDR3 bases are TGTGCCACCAGTGAGCTACAGGGAGGGGGTAGCACAGATACGCAGTATTTT. Its protein is CATSELQGGGSTDTQYF.

This clone showed up just once. The CDR3 loop reads CASSATPGTSGRTFTGELFF. CDR3 nucleotide sequence: TGTGCCAGCAGCGCGACACCGGGGACTAGCGGAAGAACTTTCACCGGGGAGCTGTTTTTT. The chain recombines TRBV5-5 with TRBJ2-2; 11 nucleotides match TRBD2. Per the germline V gene, CDR1 is SGHKS and CDR2 is YYEKEE (reference sequence). V was clipped by 4 bases and J by 4 bases; unmatched bases: 18. This CDR3 region has 20 residues.

This clone was detected once. The gene calls are TRBV9 and TRBJ1-2, with D hard to call. The V end lost 0 bases, the J end lost 2 bases, and 8 bases lay between the germline ends. This CDR3 comprises 14 residues. The V gene's germline CDR1 is SGDLS and CDR2 YYNGEE. The CDR3 DNA reads TGTGCCAGCAGCGTAGTGGAGGGAAACTATGGCTACACCTTC. This gives the protein CASSVVEGNYGYTF.

The chain employs TRBV5-1 and TRBJ2-5; no firm D call. The CDR3 length is 14 residues. The germline gives CDR1 SGHRS, CDR2 YFSETQ. V lost 4 bases and J lost 8, with 18 bases in between. CDR3 nucleotide sequence: TGCGCCAGCAGCCTAAACATGGGCCCAGGAACCCAGTACTTC. Its protein is CASSLNMGPGTQYF. Full variable domain (missing parts from reference TRBV5-1 and TRBJ2-5): KAGVTQTPRYLIKTRGQQVTLSCSPISGHRSVSWYQQTPGQGLQFLFEYFSETQRNKGNFPGRFSGRQFSNSRSEMNVSTLELGDSALYLCASSLNMGPGTQYFGPGTRLLVL.

J is TRBJ2-1 and V is TRBV18; 10 bases are a match to TRBD2. Germline trimming cut 2 bases from V and 2 bases from J; bases unmatched to any gene: 3. Germline CDR1 and CDR2: KGHSH and LQKENI. The CDR3 totals 16 residues. The CDR3 DNA is TGTGCCAGCTCACCAACAAGCGGGAGGGCCTACAATGAGCAGTTCTTC. Translation gives CASSPTSGRAYNEQFF.